This entry features one TCR beta chain sequence. Germline V gene data show CDR1 as GTSNPN and CDR2 as SVGIG (reference sequence). The germline V and J ends were trimmed by 3 bases and 2 bases, with 11 bases remaining between them. The CDR3 loop spans 14 amino acids. The source of the sample is a study of blood T cell repertoires in COVID-19. Study context: Italy, Spain and the United States were the sources of the convalescent and acute COVID-19 samples.

Study processing details: The authors estimated nucleated cell counts from reference gene primer amplification. Clones were read by immunoSEQ multiplex PCR, and TCRdb kept only the in-frame ones, dropping some. That table is the source of V, J and clone size, and D and trimming were worked out from the DNA. The table lists about 140,000 clones, around three quarters of them singletons, with 4.2% in the top ten. The chain has TRBV30 and TRBJ1-5, with D perhaps TRBD1 (6 bases). This sequence was found in a man in his sixties with acute or convalescent COVID-19. Sequencing was done on a sample of peripheral blood. CDR3 nucleotide sequence: TGTGCCTGGAGCCAACCAGGGGGCAATCAGCCCCAGCATTTT. Its translation: CAWSQPGGNQPQHF.